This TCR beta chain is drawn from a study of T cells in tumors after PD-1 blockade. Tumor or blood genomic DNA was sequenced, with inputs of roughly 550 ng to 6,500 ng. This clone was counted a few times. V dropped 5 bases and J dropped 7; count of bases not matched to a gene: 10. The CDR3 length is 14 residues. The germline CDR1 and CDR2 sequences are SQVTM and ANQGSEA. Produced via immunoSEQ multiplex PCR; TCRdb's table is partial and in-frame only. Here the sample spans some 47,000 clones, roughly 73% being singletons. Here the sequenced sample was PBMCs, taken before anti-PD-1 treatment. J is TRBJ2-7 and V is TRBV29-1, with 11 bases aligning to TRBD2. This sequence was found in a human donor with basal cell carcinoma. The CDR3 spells CSVQIAGGPGEQYF. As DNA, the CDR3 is TGCAGCGTTCAGATAGCGGGAGGGCCTGGAGAGCAGTACTTC.